Presented here are 24 T cell receptor beta chains from one specimen sequenced in a study of blood T cell repertoires in COVID-19. This table comes from immunoSEQ multiplex PCR, and its TCRdb copy is limited to in-frame clones, with some not included. The profile shows 180,000 or so clones, about 90% of them singletons. Source material: peripheral blood. These receptors were collected from a young man with active or convalescent COVID-19.

In its sample, this clone was seen many times. The gene calls are TRBV6-1 and TRBJ2-6; the D gene is possibly TRBD1 (6 bases). The CDR3 sequence is 15 residues long. From germline, CDR1 is MNHNS and CDR2 SASEGT. V lost 0 bases and J 3 bases, leaving 6 bases between the germline ends. CDR3 bases: TGTGCCAGCAGTGAAGCAGGGGGTGGGGCCAACGTCCTGACTTTC. This encodes CASSEAGGGANVLTF.

This rearrangement joins TRBV5-1 to TRBJ2-7; 7 nucleotides align to TRBD1. Germline CDR1 and CDR2: SGHRS and YFSETQ. V lost 3 bases and J lost 6; bases outside the gene matches: 6. CDR3 length equals 13 residues. CDR3 region: CASSSVTGAEQYF. The DNA of the CDR3 is TGCGCCAGCAGCTCTGTTACAGGGGCCGAGCAGTACTTC.

This clone occurred a few times. This chain connects TRBV9 to TRBJ1-6, with D tentatively TRBD1 (5 bases). V lost 0 bases and J lost 6, with 10 bases in between. Germline V lookup: CDR1 SGDLS, CDR2 YYNGEE. The CDR3 is made up of 15 amino acids. CDR3 sequence (DNA): TGTGCCAGCAGCGTAGCGACAGAACCTAATTCACCCCTCCACTTT. As protein: CASSVATEPNSPLHF.

V and J are TRBV5-6 and TRBJ2-3; the match to TRBD2 covers 10 bases. V shed 4 bases and J 3 bases; nucleotides not matched to a gene: 14. This CDR3 is 18 amino acids long. Germline assignment: CDR1 SGHDT and CDR2 YYEEEE. The CDR3 nucleotides read TGTGCCAGCAGCCGAGCTGGTAGCGGGGGGTGGATTACAGATACGCAGTATTTT. Its protein is CASSRAGSGGWITDTQYF.

This clone has just one count. The chain links TRBV15 to TRBJ2-5; 11 nucleotides align to TRBD2. This CDR3 contains 16 residues. V was clipped by 2 bases and J by 5 bases; unmatched bases: 7. The germline V gene has CDR1 LNHNV and CDR2 YYDKDF (reference sequence). The CDR3 loop reads CATSRPSGGSGETQYF. CDR3 DNA: TGTGCCACCAGCAGACCTAGCGGGGGGAGTGGGGAGACCCAGTACTTC.

This chain connects TRBV4-3 to TRBJ1-1, with TRBD1 identical over 7 bases. After removal of 4 bases from V and 5 bases from J, the junction contained 7 bases not matched to a gene. The V gene's germline CDR1 is LGHNA and CDR2 YSLEER. The CDR3 has 14 amino acids. The CDR3 is CASSPGTVGTEAFF. CDR3 nucleotide sequence: TGCGCCAGCAGCCCCGGGACAGTGGGTACTGAAGCTTTCTTT.

V gene TRBV30 combines with J gene TRBJ2-3, with 7 bases fitting TRBD2. The J segment lost 10 bases and the V segment lost 3 bases, leaving 10 bases of the junction unmatched. The CDR3 extends over 13 amino acids. Germline lookup yields CDR1 GTSNPN and CDR2 SVGIG (reference sequence). CDR3 sequence: CAWRVAGGNSQYF. In DNA form, the CDR3 reads TGTGCCTGGAGAGTAGCGGGTGGGAACTCGCAGTATTTT.

This chain joins TRBV7-6 and TRBJ1-4; possible D gene TRBD1, 5 bases. Germline CDR1 is SGHVS and CDR2 is FNYEAQ. The V end was cut by 5 bases, the J end by 4 bases, with 23 bases between. CDR3 size: 18 residues. DNA of the CDR3: TGTGCCAGCAGCCCGACGACAGTTTACCGGTTCCTTAATGAAAAACTGTTTTTT. Translating gives CASSPTTVYRFLNEKLFF.

The chain is built from TRBV30 and TRBJ1-3; 9 positions agree with TRBD1. Germline V gene data show CDR1 as GTSNPN and CDR2 as SVGIG (reference sequence). J lost 3 bases, V lost 3 bases, and 15 bases had no gene match. The CDR3 has 18 amino acids. The CDR3, as DNA: TGTGCCTGGAGCGGCAGAACCGGGACAGGGAAAAATGGAAACACCATATATTTT. It is translated as CAWSGRTGTGKNGNTIYF.

V usage is TRBV12-3 or TRBV12-4 and J usage is TRBJ1-2, with D possibly matching TRBD1 (5 bases). The CDR3 spans 13 residues. V lost 4 bases, J lost 4 bases, and 10 bases lay in between. The CDR3 nucleotides read TGTGCCAGCAGTTCTGGGACTGCCTATGGCTACACCTTC. Protein sequence: CASSSGTAYGYTF.

This chain's CDR3 is CASSESPGQGDNEQFF. The CDR3 region has the DNA TGTGCCAGCAGTGAATCACCGGGACAGGGGGACAATGAGCAGTTCTTC. The chain carries TRBV25-1 and TRBJ2-1; 11 nucleotides match TRBD1. The CDR3 covers 16 residues. The trim removed 1 base at V and 5 bases at J, leaving 4 bases unmatched. The germline CDR1 and CDR2 sequences are MGHDK and SYGVNS.

The V call is TRBV5-1, the J call TRBJ1-4; 7 bases match TRBD1. The germline V gene encodes CDR1 SGHRS and CDR2 YFSETQ. The V and J ends lost 3 bases and 3 bases, in that order; junction bases with no gene match: 14. This CDR3 is 18 amino acids long. CDR3: CASSSYAQGTMANEKLFF. In nucleotides, the CDR3 is TGCGCCAGCAGCTCCTACGCACAGGGGACGATGGCTAATGAAAAACTGTTTTTT. Full variable domain (outside the CDR3, taken from reference TRBV5-1 and TRBJ1-4): KAGVTQTPRYLIKTRGQQVTLSCSPISGHRSVSWYQQTPGQGLQFLFEYFSETQRNKGNFPGRFSGRQFSNSRSEMNVSTLELGDSALYLCASSSYAQGTMANEKLFFGSGTQLSVL.

This sequence joins TRBV27 and TRBJ2-2; D is unclear. V was cut by 5 bases and J by 2 bases, with 6 bases left in between. There are 13 residues in the CDR3. Germline-derived CDR1 and CDR2 are MNHEY and SMNVEV (reference sequence). Here the CDR3 reads CASSVVNTGELFF. The DNA of the CDR3 is TGTGCCAGCAGTGTCGTAAACACCGGGGAGCTGTTTTTT.

The chain links TRBV3-1 (or the pseudogene TRBV3-2) to TRBJ1-1; weak D call: TRBD1 (6 bases). Germline V gives CDR1 LGHDT, CDR2 YNNKEL (reference sequence). V was shortened by 4 bases and J by 8 bases, with 26 bases between the two germline ends. The CDR3 extends over 17 amino acids. The CDR3 nucleotides are TGTGCCAGCAGCCCAGATAACAGGGTTCGCCTAACCCCGGAAGCTTTCTTT. Residues: CASSPDNRVRLTPEAFF.

The gene calls are TRBV5-1 and TRBJ2-6, with a possible D match to TRBD1 (6 bases). The germline gives CDR1 SGHRS, CDR2 YFSETQ. The CDR3 has 15 residues. The germline V and J ends were trimmed by 3 bases and 3 bases, with 10 bases remaining between them. CDR3 loop: CASSSSGVGANVLTF. DNA for the CDR3: TGCGCCAGCAGCTCTTCAGGGGTTGGGGCCAACGTCCTGACTTTC.

This clone came up a few times. The chain carries TRBV5-1 and TRBJ1-1; 7 bases are a match to TRBD1. The CDR3 totals 14 residues. V shed 4 bases and J 4 bases; nucleotides not matched to a gene: 7. Germline loops: CDR1 SGHRS, CDR2 YFSETQ. This chain's CDR3 is CASSTGTASTEAFF. In DNA, the CDR3 is TGCGCCAGCAGCACAGGGACAGCGAGCACTGAAGCTTTCTTT.

The V and J genes are TRBV5-5 and TRBJ1-1; 8 nucleotides line up with TRBD1. CDR1 and CDR2 (germline): SGHKS, YYEKEE (reference sequence). V shed 4 bases and J 5 bases; nucleotides not matched to a gene: 7. The CDR3 covers 14 residues. Written as DNA, the CDR3 is TGTGCCAGCAGCCCTAGGACAGGGAGGACTGAAGCTTTCTTT. This gives the protein CASSPRTGRTEAFF.

In this sample, this clone turned up once. The V and J genes are TRBV5-1 and TRBJ2-3, with 8 bases that match TRBD2. Per the germline V gene, CDR1 is SGHRS and CDR2 is YFSETQ. The CDR3 totals 14 residues. Unmatched junction bases numbered 4, after V lost 4 bases and J lost 3 bases. The CDR3 coding sequence is TGCGCCAGCAGCGAGGGACTAGAGACAGATACGCAGTATTTT. Protein: CASSEGLETDTQYF. The variable domain in full, completed from reference TRBV5-1 and TRBJ2-3, reads KAGVTQTPRYLIKTRGQQVTLSCSPISGHRSVSWYQQTPGQGLQFLFEYFSETQRNKGNFPGRFSGRQFSNSRSEMNVSTLELGDSALYLCASSEGLETDTQYFGPGTRLTVL.

The chain recombines TRBV19 with TRBJ2-3; weak D call: TRBD1 (5 bases). Germline V gene sequence: CDR1 LNHDA, CDR2 SQIVND (reference sequence). Trimming left V 11 bases short and J 5 bases short, with 26 bases between. CDR3 length equals 16 residues. CDR3 coding DNA: TGTGCCTCAAACTCGATCCGGCAGGGAAAAGGAGATACGCAGTATTTT. Its protein product is CASNSIRQGKGDTQYF.

In the case of this clone: The same CDR3 is also encoded by other DNA sequences in this sample. V gene TRBV6-6 combines with J gene TRBJ1-6; 9 bases line up with TRBD1. V dropped 3 bases and J dropped 6; count of bases not matched to a gene: 3. The CDR3 covers 15 residues. The germline V gene encodes CDR1 MNHNY and CDR2 SVGAGI (reference sequence). CDR3: CASSYPGQGNSPLHF. The DNA of the CDR3 is TGTGCCAGCAGTTATCCGGGACAGGGTAATTCACCCCTCCACTTT.

The chain is built from TRBV14 and TRBJ2-7; D is perhaps TRBD2 (5 bases). Germline V gene data show CDR1 as SGHDN and CDR2 as FVKESK. V was cut by 1 base and J by 2 bases, with 9 bases left in between. The CDR3 contains 14 residues. CDR3: CASSQGRFPYEQYF. The CDR3 DNA is TGTGCCAGCAGCCAAGGGAGGTTTCCCTACGAGCAGTACTTC.

This clone was seen only once. This rearrangement joins TRBV18 to TRBJ1-3, with D tentatively TRBD1 (6 bases). The CDR3 consists of 16 residues. Trimming removed 3 bases from V and 4 bases from J, with 16 bases in between. Looked up from germline, CDR1 is KGHSH and CDR2 is LQKENI. Here the CDR3 reads CASSPDLDSYGNTIYF. CDR3 DNA sequence: TGTGCCAGCTCACCCGACCTGGACAGTTACGGAAACACCATATATTTT.

The chain recombines TRBV5-1 with TRBJ2-3; possible D gene TRBD2, 5 bases. V gave up 5 bases and J gave up 3 bases, with 13 bases separating them. Germline loops: CDR1 SGHRS, CDR2 YFSETQ. CDR3 size: 14 residues. This CDR3 reads CASRITSGTDTQYF. The DNA for the CDR3 is TGCGCCAGCAGGATTACTAGTGGAACAGATACGCAGTATTTT.

The chain has TRBV29-1 and TRBJ1-2; D gene uncertain. This CDR3 comprises 14 residues. Looked up from germline, CDR1 is SQVTM and CDR2 is ANQGSEA. Deletions cut 7 bases from V and 4 bases from J, with 19 bases between. The CDR3 is CSAQIERGSYGYTF. Written as DNA, the CDR3 is TGCAGCGCCCAAATAGAACGGGGTAGCTATGGCTACACCTTC.